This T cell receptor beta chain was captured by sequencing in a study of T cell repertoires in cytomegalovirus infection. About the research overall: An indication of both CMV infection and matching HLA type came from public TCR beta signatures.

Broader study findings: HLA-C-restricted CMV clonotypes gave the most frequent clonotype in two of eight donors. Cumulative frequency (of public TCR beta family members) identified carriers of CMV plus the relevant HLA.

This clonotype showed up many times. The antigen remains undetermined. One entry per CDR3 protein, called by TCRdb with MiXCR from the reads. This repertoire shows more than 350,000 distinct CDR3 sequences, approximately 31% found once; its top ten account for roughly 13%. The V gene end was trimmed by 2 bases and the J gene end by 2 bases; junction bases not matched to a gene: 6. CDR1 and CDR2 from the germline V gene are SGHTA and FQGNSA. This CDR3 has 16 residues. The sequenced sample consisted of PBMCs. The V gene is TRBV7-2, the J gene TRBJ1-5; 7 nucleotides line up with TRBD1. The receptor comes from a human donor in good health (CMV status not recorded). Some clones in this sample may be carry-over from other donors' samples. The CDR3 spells CASSLRGQGGNQPQHF. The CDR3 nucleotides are TGTGCCAGCAGCTTAAGGGGGCAGGGGGGCAATCAGCCCCAGCATTTT.